Listed here are 6 T cell receptor beta chains from one sample, sequenced in a study of T cells expressing NK-cell markers. TCRdb reprocessed the 5' RACE reads and keeps a single row for each CDR3 protein, giving no DNA. The sample has 550,000 or so distinct CDR3 sequences; the top ten hold approximately 3.6%. Sequences were obtained from blood T cells: a sorted CD56 or NKG2C T cell subset, CD4+ or CD8+ T cells, or bulk PBMC T cells (not recorded which). All receptors come from a man aged 18 to 30 in good health.

The V and J genes are TRBV24-1 and TRBJ2-2; TCRdb proposes TRBD1, but this gene call is untestable without DNA. Looked up from germline, CDR1 is KGHDR and CDR2 is SFDVKD. This CDR3 region has 17 residues. CDR3: CATSDFPGHVSAGELFF.

The chain carries TRBV20-1 and TRBJ2-1; checking the TCRdb D call of TRBD1 is not possible without DNA. The length of the CDR3 is 15 residues. CDR1 and CDR2 from the germline V gene are DFQATT and SNEGSKA (reference sequence). The CDR3 sequence is CSAGRGGLTYNEQFF.

This sequence joins TRBV5-6 and TRBJ2-2; with no DNA, the TCRdb D assignment of TRBD1 cannot be verified. CDR1 is SGHDT and CDR2 is YYEEEE in the germline V gene. There are 16 residues in the CDR3. This CDR3 is CASSLDGTTNTGELFF.

The gene calls are TRBV4-2 and TRBJ1-3; TCRdb lists TRBD1, though no DNA is available to test this call. Germline V gene data show CDR1 as LGHNA and CDR2 as YNFKEQ. The CDR3 has 15 residues. CDR3 protein: CASAHDSSRGNTIYF.

V gene TRBV7-9 combines with J gene TRBJ2-1; TCRdb returns TRBD1, unconfirmable since there is no DNA. This CDR3 is 13 amino acids long. Germline-derived CDR1 and CDR2 are SEHNR and FQNEAQ (reference sequence). The CDR3 spells CASSAPRHNEQFF.

The J gene is TRBJ2-1, the V gene TRBV20-1; TCRdb names TRBD1, which stays unverified in the absence of DNA. The V gene's germline CDR1 is DFQATT and CDR2 SNEGSKA (reference sequence). The CDR3 totals 15 residues. CDR3 loop: CSANPGGRSYNEQFF.